The rows below give T cell receptor beta chains drawn from one sample of a study of spatial heterogeneity in lung cancer. A single record per CDR3 protein comes from TCRdb applying MiXCR to the 5' RACE reads. The repertoire holds about 86,000 distinct CDR3 sequences, with roughly 12% as singletons. Sequencing was performed on PBMCs, taken at surgery. Receptor source: a male donor with early-stage non-small cell lung cancer. Each CDR3 is given with its conserved first and last residue. A D gene is named only where the DNA matches it firmly. A clone size is listed for some rows: how often the clone was seen (once, few, many), or a class if it is expanded.

CDR3aa: CASSNGGYYGYTF
CDR3nt: TGTGCCAGCAGTAACGGGGGGTACTATGGCTACACCTTC
d_gene: -
abundance: -
j_gene: TRBJ1-2
v_gene: TRBV7-2

CDR3aa: CASSPQLATMYNEQFF
CDR3nt: TGTGCCAGCAGCCCCCAGTTAGCGACAATGTACAATGAGCAGTTCTTC
d_gene: -
abundance: few
j_gene: TRBJ2-1
v_gene: TRBV9

CDR3aa: CASSPGQGRQPQHF
CDR3nt: TGTGCCAGCAGTCCTGGACAAGGGCGACAGCCCCAGCATTTT
d_gene: -
abundance: few
j_gene: TRBJ1-5
v_gene: TRBV12-3/TRBV12-4

CDR3aa: CAWIPWADTEAFF
CDR3nt: TGTGCCTGGATCCCCTGGGCGGATACTGAAGCTTTCTTT
d_gene: -
abundance: -
j_gene: TRBJ1-1
v_gene: TRBV30

CDR3aa: CASSESRETQYF
CDR3nt: TGTGCCAGCAGCGAATCTAGGGAGACCCAGTACTTC
d_gene: -
abundance: few
j_gene: TRBJ2-5
v_gene: TRBV6-2/TRBV6-3

CDR3aa: CSATAGLAIDTQYF
CDR3nt: TGCAGTGCTACCGCGGGACTAGCGATTGATACGCAGTATTTT
d_gene: TRBD2
abundance: few
j_gene: TRBJ2-3
v_gene: TRBV20-1

CDR3aa: CASTNPRKTQYF
CDR3nt: TGTGCCAGCACCAACCCCCGGAAGACCCAGTACTTC
d_gene: -
abundance: few
j_gene: TRBJ2-5
v_gene: TRBV6-2/TRBV6-3

CDR3aa: CASSQDRGREKLFF
CDR3nt: TGTGCCAGCAGCCAAGACAGGGGTCGTGAAAAACTGTTTTTT
d_gene: TRBD1
abundance: many
j_gene: TRBJ1-4
v_gene: TRBV7-2

CDR3aa: CASRLGRGEETQYF
CDR3nt: TGTGCAAGTCGCCTGGGGCGGGGCGAAGAGACCCAGTACTTC
d_gene: -
abundance: few
j_gene: TRBJ2-5
v_gene: TRBV12-2

CDR3aa: CASSPGLAQETQYF
CDR3nt: TGTGCCAGCAGTCCGGGACTAGCGCAAGAGACCCAGTACTTC
d_gene: TRBD2
abundance: -
j_gene: TRBJ2-5
v_gene: TRBV2